This T cell receptor (beta chain) was documented in a study of vaccination effects on CD4 cells after COVID-19. Study results and caveats: Cross-reactivity with common cold coronaviruses was shown by only 1 of 255 vaccine-induced clones in healthy vaccinees. In the study, convalescent patients were few, and early post-infection timepoints were absent.

Concerning this clone: Its antigen is unknown.

CDR3 length equals 11 residues. Per germline, CDR1 DFQATT and CDR2 SNEGSKA (reference sequence). V was trimmed by 5 bases and J by 7 bases, leaving 12 bases between them. Researchers isolated CD4+ T cells once approximately ten days of culture had elapsed. TCRdb keeps only in-frame clones here, not all; method: immunoSEQ multiplex PCR. The sample yields 20,000 to 25,000 clones, around 73% seen once. The sequencing used CD4+ T cells from PBMCs cultured without peptide, collected before COVID-19 vaccination. The receptor's source is a human donor who received a COVID-19 vaccine. This chain uses TRBV20-1 with TRBJ2-7, with D possibly being TRBD1 (5 bases). The CDR3 DNA sequence: TGCAGTGCTTACGACAGCCCGGAGCAGTACTTC. This codes for CSAYDSPEQYF.